The 19 T cell receptor beta chains below all came from one sample that was sequenced in a study of beta chain features in type 1 diabetes. Whole-study results and caveats: For Type 1 diabetes patients, all four CD4+ subsets carried TCRB CDR3s that were moderately but significantly shorter.

No antigen is known for these receptors. Of the isolated RNA, all was reverse transcribed, and so the sequenced material was expressed TCRB transcripts. Measured with immunoSEQ multiplex PCR; TCRdb has only the in-frame clones, and not every one. Seen here are under 300,000 clones, roughly a quarter observed once, and the top ten hold 0.012%. The sample consisted of naive CD4+ T cells from blood. These receptor sequences come from a woman in her twenties or thirties with type 1 diabetes.

This clone came up a few times. V and J are TRBV29-1 and TRBJ2-7; TRBD2 aligns across 7 bases. V lost 4 bases to trimming and J lost 6 bases; unmatched junction nucleotides: 3. Looked up from germline, CDR1 is SQVTM and CDR2 is ANQGSEA. There are 11 residues in the CDR3. The CDR3 loop is CSVGWGGEQYF. The DNA for the CDR3 is TGCAGCGTTGGCTGGGGGGGCGAGCAGTACTTC.

This clone showed up just a few times. The identical CDR3 is also encoded by other nucleotide sequences in the sample. The V call is TRBV7-3, the J call TRBJ1-1; 7 bases map to TRBD1. Germline trimming cut 4 bases from V and 3 bases from J; bases unmatched to any gene: 2. Germline CDR1 reads SGHTA; CDR2 reads FQGTGA. CDR3 size: 13 residues. In nucleotides, the CDR3 is TGTGCCAGCAGCTCGCAGGGGGACACTGAAGCTTTCTTT. This codes for CASSSQGDTEAFF.

This clone was counted only a few times. V usage is TRBV7-8 and J usage is TRBJ1-1; 7 bases match TRBD1. Germline V lookup: CDR1 SGHVS, CDR2 FQNEAQ. The length of the CDR3 is 13 residues. Germline trimming cut 3 bases from V and 3 bases from J; bases unmatched to any gene: 1. CDR3 bases: TGTGCCAGCAGCTTCACAGGGGACACTGAAGCTTTCTTT. Amino acids: CASSFTGDTEAFF.

The sample holds a few counts of this clone. The chain couples TRBV4-2 to TRBJ2-2; tentatively, D is TRBD2 (5 bases). CDR3 length equals 14 residues. In germline, CDR1 is LGHNA, CDR2 YNFKEQ. Trimming took off 3 bases at V and 1 base at J, with 6 bases between the two ends. In nucleotides, the CDR3 is TGTGCCAGCAGCCAGAGCGGGAACACCGGGGAGCTGTTTTTT. This gives the protein CASSQSGNTGELFF.

This clone was observed a few times. The chain couples TRBV25-1 to TRBJ1-2; 7 nucleotides agree with TRBD1. The CDR3 loop spans 13 amino acids. Germline loops: CDR1 MGHDK, CDR2 SYGVNS. Trimming cost V 4 bases and J 5 bases; bases outside gene matches: 4. DNA of the CDR3: TGTGCCAGCAGTGCTGGACAGGCTTATGGCTACACCTTC. Protein product: CASSAGQAYGYTF.

The rearrangement joins TRBV15 to TRBJ2-3, with 7 bases aligning to TRBD2. The ends lost 1 base at V and 1 base at J; junction bases unmatched: 2. The CDR3 length is 15 residues. The V gene's germline CDR1 is LNHNV and CDR2 YYDKDF (reference sequence). The CDR3 sequence is CATSRGLAGTDTQYF. The CDR3 region has the DNA TGTGCCACCAGCAGAGGGCTAGCGGGCACAGATACGCAGTATTTT.

The chain is built from TRBV28 and TRBJ2-3; TRBD1 aligns across 7 bases. CDR3 length: 16 amino acids. Germline-derived CDR1 and CDR2 are MDHEN and SYDVKM. Unmatched junction bases numbered 9, after V lost 5 bases and J lost 1 base. CDR3 protein: CASSGYRGVGTDTQYF. As DNA, the CDR3 is TGTGCCAGCAGTGGATACAGGGGAGTGGGCACAGATACGCAGTATTTT.

The V gene is TRBV5-1, the J gene TRBJ2-5; no definite D call. Germline values: CDR1 SGHRS, CDR2 YFSETQ. The CDR3 contains 14 residues. The V end lost 0 bases, the J end lost 0 bases, and 6 bases lay between the germline ends. CDR3 sequence (DNA): TGCGCCAGCAGCTTGGGACACTACCAAGAGACCCAGTACTTC. Translating gives CASSLGHYQETQYF.

This chain joins TRBV5-6 and TRBJ2-3; unclear D gene. The CDR3 runs to 13 residues. Germline CDR1 reads SGHDT; CDR2 reads YYEEEE. Trimming removed 0 bases from V and 4 bases from J, with 6 bases in between. CDR3 coding DNA: TGTGCCAGCAGCTTGGTAAATGCAGATACGCAGTATTTT. It translates to CASSLVNADTQYF.

This clone was counted between two and nine times. This chain uses TRBV9 with TRBJ2-1, with no clear D. This CDR3 is built from 11 residues. Germline-derived CDR1 and CDR2 are SGDLS and YYNGEE. Trimming took 10 bases from V and 5 from J, leaving 10 bases between them. CDR3 sequence reads: CASSSHNEQFF. The CDR3 nucleotides read TGTGCCTCCTCTTCCCACAATGAGCAGTTCTTC.

Only one count was recorded for this clone. This chain joins TRBV5-4 and TRBJ2-1; D remains unclear. V was trimmed by 9 bases and J by 0 bases, leaving 7 bases between them. The CDR3 extends over 12 amino acids. Germline V gene lookup returns CDR1 SGHNT and CDR2 YYREEE (reference sequence). The CDR3 DNA is TGTGCCACCCTGAGCTCCTACAATGAGCAGTTCTTC. Protein: CATLSSYNEQFF.

The chain has TRBV2 and TRBJ2-5; D call uncertain. This CDR3 region has 11 residues. Germline CDR1 SNHLY, CDR2 FYNNEI. Trimming pared 4 bases from V and 5 bases from J, leaving 5 bases between. This chain's CDR3 is CASSVGETQYF. The CDR3 nucleotides are TGTGCCAGCAGTGTCGGTGAGACCCAGTACTTC.

About this clone: The same CDR3 can be traced to other DNA sequences in this sample. CDR3 DNA: TGCAGCGTGGGGGACAGAGATCAGCCCCAGCATTTT. This codes for CSVGDRDQPQHF. This chain uses TRBV29-1 with TRBJ1-5, with 7 bases that match TRBD1. The CDR3 is made up of 12 amino acids. Germline lookup yields CDR1 SQVTM and CDR2 ANQGSEA. Trimming removed 6 bases from V and 5 bases from J; junction bases left unmatched: 4. The whole variable domain, remainder taken from reference TRBV29-1 and TRBJ1-5, is SAVISQKPSRDICQRGTSLTIQCQVDSQVTMMFWYRQQPGQSLTLIATANQGSEATYESGFVIDKFPISRPNLTFSTLTVSNMSPEDSSIYLCSVGDRDQPQHFGDGTRLSIL.

This clone was observed a few times. The V gene is TRBV15, the J gene TRBJ2-3, with 8 nucleotides matching TRBD2. The length of the CDR3 is 16 residues. The junction had 8 bases not matched to a gene; V was cut back by 1 base and J by 5 bases. Germline V gene sequence: CDR1 LNHNV, CDR2 YYDKDF (reference sequence). The CDR3 nucleotides are TGTGCCACCAGCAGAGGATCGGCGGGAGGCGTAGATACGCAGTATTTT. This gives the protein CATSRGSAGGVDTQYF.

This clone was seen a handful of times. The rearrangement joins TRBV9 to TRBJ2-7, with a tentative D call TRBD1 (5 bases). The CDR3 covers 14 residues. The V end was cut by 0 bases, the J end by 3 bases, with 10 bases between. The germline V gene has CDR1 SGDLS and CDR2 YYNGEE. CDR3 bases: TGTGCCAGCAGCGTAGAAGGTAGGGGCTACGAGCAGTACTTC. This gives the protein CASSVEGRGYEQYF.

This chain connects TRBV30 to TRBJ1-1; no firm D call. Trimming removed 1 base from V and 1 base from J, with 7 bases in between. The CDR3 totals 13 residues. Per germline, CDR1 GTSNPN and CDR2 SVGIG (reference sequence). In nucleotides, the CDR3 is TGTGCCTGGAGTGAGTTTAGGAACACTGAAGCTTTCTTT. Protein sequence: CAWSEFRNTEAFF.

This clone was found a few times. The gene calls are TRBV11-2 and TRBJ2-7; 8 nucleotides agree with TRBD1. The V and J ends lost 5 bases and 9 bases, in that order; junction bases with no gene match: 9. The CDR3 is made up of 13 amino acids. Germline loops: CDR1 SGHAT, CDR2 FQNNGV. CDR3 bases: TGTGCCAGCAGCACTGACAGGGGAAGAGGGCAGTACTTC. This translates into CASSTDRGRGQYF.

The V gene is TRBV30, the J gene TRBJ1-2, with 8 positions matching TRBD1. The CDR3 is 13 residues long. Germline V gene data show CDR1 as GTSNPN and CDR2 as SVGIG (reference sequence). V dropped 3 bases and J dropped 7; count of bases not matched to a gene: 7. CDR3 bases: TGTGCCTGGAGGGACAGGGTATTCGGTGGCTACACCTTC. As protein: CAWRDRVFGGYTF.

This clone was seen only a few times. The chain carries TRBV29-1 and TRBJ1-1; D is unclear. Deletions cut 4 bases from V and 0 bases from J, with 9 bases between. There are 13 residues in the CDR3. Germline CDR1 reads SQVTM; CDR2 reads ANQGSEA. CDR3: CSVGRPMNTEAFF. CDR3 nucleotide sequence: TGCAGCGTTGGGAGACCCATGAACACTGAAGCTTTCTTT.